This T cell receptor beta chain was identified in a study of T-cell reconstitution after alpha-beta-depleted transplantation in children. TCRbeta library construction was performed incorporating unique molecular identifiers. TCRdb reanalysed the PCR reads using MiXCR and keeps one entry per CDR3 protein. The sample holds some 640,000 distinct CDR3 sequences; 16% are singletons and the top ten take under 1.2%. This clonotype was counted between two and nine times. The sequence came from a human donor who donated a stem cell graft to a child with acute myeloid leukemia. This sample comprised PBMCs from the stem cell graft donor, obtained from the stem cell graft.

CDR3 bases: TGTGCCAGCAGAGCGGGGGGGTCAGGTGGGCAGTTCTTC. Residues: CASRAGGSGGQFF. This chain links TRBV6-6 with TRBJ2-1; 10 bases fit TRBD2. V was clipped by 6 bases and J by 12 bases; unmatched bases: 8. Germline V gene lookup returns CDR1 MNHNY and CDR2 SVGAGI (reference sequence). There are 13 residues in the CDR3.